These T cell receptor beta chains were read from a single sample in a study of blood T cells in healthy people across ages. TCRdb reprocessed the 5' RACE reads via MiXCR and lists one record per CDR3 protein. Of hundreds of thousands of distinct CDR3 sequences listed, roughly 44% are singletons. The sequencing sample was made of blood. The source of these receptors is a man between 60 and 70 years old in good health. Each CDR3 is given with its conserved first and last residue. Fields, in order: J gene, V gene, clone size, D gene, CDR3 DNA, CDR3 protein. The D gene is left open where the match is weak. Clone sizes are given selectively: once, few, many, or a class where the clone is expanded.

J: TRBJ1-2; V: TRBV21-1; size: .; D: .; DNA: TGTGCCAGCAGCAAATTTAGTTGGGGTGTAGACCTCTATGGCTACACCTTC; CDR3: CASSKFSWGVDLYGYTF
J: TRBJ2-5; V: TRBV20-1; size: .; D: .; DNA: TGCAGTGCTGGGAGCTTACAGGGACAAGAGACCCAGTACTTC; CDR3: CSAGSLQGQETQYF
J: TRBJ2-7; V: TRBV20-1; size: few; D: .; DNA: TGCAGTGCTTCAGGAGGAATGGAAAGCGAGCAGTACTTC; CDR3: CSASGGMESEQYF
J: TRBJ2-6; V: TRBV9; size: .; D: TRBD1; DNA: TGTGCCAGCAGCGGAGTTACAGGGGTTTCTGGGGCCAACGTCCTGACTTTC; CDR3: CASSGVTGVSGANVLTF
J: TRBJ2-5; V: TRBV4-3; size: few; D: .; DNA: TGCGCCAGCAGCCAAGCGGAGACCCGTGAGACCCAGTACTTC; CDR3: CASSQAETRETQYF
J: TRBJ2-1; V: TRBV2; size: few; D: TRBD1; DNA: TGTGCCAGCAGGACACAGGGGGTCTCCTACAATGAGCAGTTCTTC; CDR3: CASRTQGVSYNEQFF
J: TRBJ2-7; V: TRBV28; size: few; D: .; DNA: TGTGCCAGCAGTTTCCCCGCGGGCCGAAACTCCTACGAGCAGTACTTC; CDR3: CASSFPAGRNSYEQYF
J: TRBJ2-2; V: TRBV5-1; size: .; D: .; DNA: TGCGCCAGCAGCTCCGGACCCGGACCTGCCGGGGAGCTGTTTTTT; CDR3: CASSSGPGPAGELFF
J: TRBJ2-7; V: TRBV27; size: few; D: TRBD1; DNA: TGTGCCAGCGGGACAGGGGGCTCACTTTCCTACGAGCAGTACTTC; CDR3: CASGTGGSLSYEQYF
J: TRBJ1-2; V: TRBV4-3; size: few; D: .; DNA: TGCGCCAGCAGCCAAGAAGGGACGGAAAACTATGGCTACACCTTC; CDR3: CASSQEGTENYGYTF
J: TRBJ2-7; V: TRBV6-6; size: .; D: .; DNA: TGTGCCAGCAGTTGCGGCAGGGAGACCTACGAGCAGTACTTC; CDR3: CASSCGRETYEQYF
J: TRBJ1-2; V: TRBV7-2; size: .; D: TRBD1; DNA: TGTGCCAACAGCTTAGTAGGGACAGGGAAAAACTATGGCTACACCTTC; CDR3: CANSLVGTGKNYGYTF
J: TRBJ2-1; V: TRBV6-2/TRBV6-3; size: .; D: TRBD1; DNA: TGTGCCAGCAGTGAATGGGTGACAGGGGATGAGCAGTTCTTC; CDR3: CASSEWVTGDEQFF
J: TRBJ2-3; V: TRBV7-9; size: .; D: .; DNA: TGTGCCAGCGAGGGACACACAGATACGCAGTATTTT; CDR3: CASEGHTDTQYF
J: TRBJ2-5; V: TRBV21-1; size: .; D: .; DNA: TGTGCCAGCAAGAGACAAGAGACCCAGTACTTC; CDR3: CASKRQETQYF
J: TRBJ2-7; V: TRBV18; size: .; D: .; DNA: TGTGCCAGCTCACCCTCACTCTTGAGCTCCTACGAGCAGTACTTC; CDR3: CASSPSLLSSYEQYF
J: TRBJ2-6; V: TRBV9; size: .; D: .; DNA: TGTGCCAGCAGCGTAGTCGCCTCTGGGGCCAACGTCCTGACTTTC; CDR3: CASSVVASGANVLTF
J: TRBJ2-5; V: TRBV6-2/TRBV6-3; size: many; D: .; DNA: TGTGCCAGCAGATACCCTTTGGAGACCCAGTACTTC; CDR3: CASRYPLETQYF
J: TRBJ2-3; V: TRBV24-1; size: .; D: .; DNA: TGTGCCACCAGTGTGACGGCAGATACGCAGTATTTT; CDR3: CATSVTADTQYF
J: TRBJ2-4; V: TRBV4-3; size: .; D: .; DNA: TGCGCCAGCAGCCAAGGGTGGGGACGGGAAGGGGCCAAAAACATTCAGTACTTC; CDR3: CASSQGWGREGAKNIQYF
J: TRBJ2-3; V: TRBV6-2/TRBV6-3; size: .; D: TRBD1; DNA: TGTGCCAGTTCGACTCCGTTTGAGGGGGCCACAGATACGCAGTATTTT; CDR3: CASSTPFEGATDTQYF
J: TRBJ1-1; V: TRBV29-1; size: few; D: .; DNA: TGCAGCGTGGGGTTGGGGGGATCTGAAGCTTTCTTT; CDR3: CSVGLGGSEAFF
J: TRBJ1-1; V: TRBV5-1; size: .; D: TRBD1; DNA: TGCGCCAGCAGGGGGGACAGGGAGGCCACTGAAGCTTTCTTT; CDR3: CASRGDREATEAFF
J: TRBJ2-7; V: TRBV19; size: few; D: .; DNA: TGTGCCAGTAGCGACAGACAGTTCACAGGCCCTTACGAGCAGTACTTC; CDR3: CASSDRQFTGPYEQYF
J: TRBJ2-5; V: TRBV4-3; size: .; D: TRBD2; DNA: TGCGCCAGCAGCCAAGATAGGGGACTAGAAGAGACCCAGTACTTC; CDR3: CASSQDRGLEETQYF
J: TRBJ2-7; V: TRBV7-9; size: few; D: .; DNA: TGTGCCAGCAGCTTAGGACAGGCTAACTCCTACGAGCAGTACTTC; CDR3: CASSLGQANSYEQYF
J: TRBJ2-6; V: TRBV4-1; size: .; D: TRBD2; DNA: TGCGCCAGCAGCCAAGTTCTAGCGGGGGGATCTGGGGCCAACGTCCTGACTTTC; CDR3: CASSQVLAGGSGANVLTF
J: TRBJ2-3; V: TRBV4-3; size: few; D: TRBD2; DNA: TGCGCCAGCAGCCAAGATGGGACTAGCGTGTGGGATACGCAGTATTTT; CDR3: CASSQDGTSVWDTQYF
J: TRBJ2-6; V: TRBV5-1; size: .; D: .; DNA: TGCGCCAGCAGCTTCTATAGTACGGCTGGGGCCAACGTCCTGACTTTC; CDR3: CASSFYSTAGANVLTF
J: TRBJ1-2; V: TRBV27; size: .; D: TRBD1; DNA: TGTGCCAGCAGTTACGCAGGGGGGTCTTATGGCTACACCTTC; CDR3: CASSYAGGSYGYTF
J: TRBJ2-3; V: TRBV12-3/TRBV12-4; size: many; D: .; DNA: TGTGCCAGCACCACGAGGAAAACAGATACGCAGTATTTT; CDR3: CASTTRKTDTQYF
J: TRBJ2-3; V: TRBV20-1; size: .; D: TRBD2; DNA: TGCAGTGCTGGAGCGGGGGTCACAGATACGCAGTATTTT; CDR3: CSAGAGVTDTQYF
J: TRBJ2-7; V: TRBV6-5; size: .; D: .; DNA: TGTGCCAGCAGGCCTGACCCCACCGTTTTGGATGACGAGCAGTACTTC; CDR3: CASRPDPTVLDDEQYF
J: TRBJ1-2; V: TRBV10-3; size: .; D: .; DNA: TGTGCCATCAGTGAGTCGCGAGGCGCCGGAACTGGCTACACCTTC; CDR3: CAISESRGAGTGYTF
J: TRBJ2-7; V: TRBV20-1; size: few; D: TRBD2; DNA: TGCAGTGCTAGAGATTATGGGGGGGACTCCTACGAGCAGTACTTC; CDR3: CSARDYGGDSYEQYF
J: TRBJ1-2; V: TRBV7-9; size: .; D: TRBD1; DNA: TGTGCCATCAATCAGGGGGACACAGGTGACTATGGCTACACCTTC; CDR3: CAINQGDTGDYGYTF
J: TRBJ2-7; V: TRBV20-1; size: few; D: .; DNA: TGCAGTGCTAAAGACTGGATCAACTACGAGCAGTACTTC; CDR3: CSAKDWINYEQYF
J: TRBJ1-1; V: TRBV7-2; size: .; D: .; DNA: TGTGCCAGCAGCTCAGGAAGGACAGTTGAAGCTTTCTTT; CDR3: CASSSGRTVEAFF
J: TRBJ2-2; V: TRBV6-5; size: .; D: TRBD2; DNA: TGTGCCAGCAGTTACGGGCTAGCGGGGGCCCCGAACACCGGGGAGCTGTTTTTT; CDR3: CASSYGLAGAPNTGELFF
J: TRBJ2-5; V: TRBV5-1; size: .; D: TRBD2; DNA: TGCGCCAGCAGCTTAGATCCGGGACAGGCGGGACTAGCGTCTTATAAGCAGTACTTC; CDR3: CASSLDPGQAGLASYKQYF
J: TRBJ2-3; V: TRBV7-9; size: .; D: TRBD2; DNA: TGTGCCAGCAGCTTCGCTAGCGGGGCGACAGATACGCAGTATTTT; CDR3: CASSFASGATDTQYF
J: TRBJ2-1; V: TRBV7-9; size: few; D: TRBD2; DNA: TGTGCCAGCAACATAAACCGGGGGGATGAGCAGTTCTTC; CDR3: CASNINRGDEQFF
J: TRBJ1-1; V: TRBV2; size: few; D: .; DNA: TGTGCCAGCAGTGGACACTTGAACACTGAAGCTTTCTTT; CDR3: CASSGHLNTEAFF
J: TRBJ2-7; V: TRBV6-2/TRBV6-3; size: few; D: TRBD2; DNA: TGTGCCAGCACCGGGGGGAGCTCCTACAATGAGCAGTACTTC; CDR3: CASTGGSSYNEQYF
J: TRBJ2-4; V: TRBV20-1; size: .; D: .; DNA: TGCAGTGCCCTTGGTTCCAGTGATCTAGCCAAAAACATTCAGTACTTC; CDR3: CSALGSSDLAKNIQYF
J: TRBJ1-2; V: TRBV7-9; size: .; D: .; DNA: TGTGCCAGCAGCTTATACAGAGACTATGGCTACACCTTC; CDR3: CASSLYRDYGYTF
J: TRBJ2-3; V: TRBV20-1; size: .; D: .; DNA: TGCAGTGCTAGGGGGGGGCCTCCTGCTAGCACAGATACGCAGTATTTT; CDR3: CSARGGPPASTDTQYF
J: TRBJ2-7; V: TRBV20-1; size: .; D: TRBD2; DNA: TGCAGTGCGGCTAGCGGGGGCGAGCAGTACTTC; CDR3: CSAASGGEQYF
J: TRBJ1-2; V: TRBV7-2; size: .; D: TRBD1; DNA: TGTGCCAGCAGCGAATACTCGACAGGGCCCTATGGCTACACCTTC; CDR3: CASSEYSTGPYGYTF
J: TRBJ2-5; V: TRBV5-1; size: .; D: TRBD2; DNA: TGCGCCAGCAGCTCGGGACTAGCGGACGGTGAAGAGACCCAGTACTTC; CDR3: CASSSGLADGEETQYF
J: TRBJ2-1; V: TRBV12-3/TRBV12-4; size: many; D: TRBD2; DNA: TGTGCCAGCAGTTTTGGCGGGGGGCATTACAATGAGCAGTTCTTC; CDR3: CASSFGGGHYNEQFF
J: TRBJ1-6; V: TRBV12-3/TRBV12-4; size: .; D: .; DNA: TGTGCCAGCAGCTCGCGGGGCTGGAATTCACCCCTCCACTTT; CDR3: CASSSRGWNSPLHF
J: TRBJ2-2; V: TRBV27; size: .; D: .; DNA: TGTGCCAGCAGTTTAGAGGGTCTAGCCTCCGGGGAGCTGTTTTTT; CDR3: CASSLEGLASGELFF
J: TRBJ2-5; V: TRBV20-1; size: few; D: TRBD2; DNA: TGCAGTGCTAGAGTAGGGACTAGCGGGGGGGATGAGCAGTACTTC; CDR3: CSARVGTSGGDEQYF
J: TRBJ2-1; V: TRBV6-5; size: .; D: .; DNA: TGTGCCAGCAGTTACACCTCCTACAATGAGCAGTTCTTC; CDR3: CASSYTSYNEQFF